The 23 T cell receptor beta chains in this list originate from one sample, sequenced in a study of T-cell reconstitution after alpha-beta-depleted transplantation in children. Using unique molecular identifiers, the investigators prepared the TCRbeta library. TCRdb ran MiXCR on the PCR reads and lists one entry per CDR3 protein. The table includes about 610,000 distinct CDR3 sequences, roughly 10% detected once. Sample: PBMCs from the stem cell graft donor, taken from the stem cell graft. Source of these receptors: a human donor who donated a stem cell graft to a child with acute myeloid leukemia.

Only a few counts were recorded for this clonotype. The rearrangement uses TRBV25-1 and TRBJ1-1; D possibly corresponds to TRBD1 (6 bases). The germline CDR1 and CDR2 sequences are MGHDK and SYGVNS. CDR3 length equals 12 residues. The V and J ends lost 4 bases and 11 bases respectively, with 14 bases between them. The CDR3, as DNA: TGTGCCAGCAGTGGAAACAGGGCGGGGGCTTTCTTT. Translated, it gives CASSGNRAGAFF. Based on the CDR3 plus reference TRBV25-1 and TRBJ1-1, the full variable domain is EADIYQTPRYLVIGTGKKITLECSQTMGHDKMYWYQQDPGMELHLIHYSYGVNSTEKGDLSSESTVSRIRTEHFPLTLESARPSHTSQYLCASSGNRAGAFFGQGTRLTVV.

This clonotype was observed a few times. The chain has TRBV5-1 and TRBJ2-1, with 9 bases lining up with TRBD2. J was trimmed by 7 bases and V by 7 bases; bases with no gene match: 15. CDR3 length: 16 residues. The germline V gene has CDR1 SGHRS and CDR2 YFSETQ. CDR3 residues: CASRSIPGLAGNEQFF. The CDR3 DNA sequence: TGCGCCAGCCGCTCAATTCCGGGACTAGCTGGGAATGAGCAGTTCTTC.

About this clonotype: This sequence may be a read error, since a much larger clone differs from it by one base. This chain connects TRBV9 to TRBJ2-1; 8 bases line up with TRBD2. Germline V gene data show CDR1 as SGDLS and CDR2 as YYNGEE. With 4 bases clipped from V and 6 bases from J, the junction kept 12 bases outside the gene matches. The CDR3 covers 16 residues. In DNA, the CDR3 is TGTGCCAGCAGCACAACCCCGGGACTAGGAGCCAATGAGCAGTTCTTC. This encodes CASSTTPGLGANEQFF.

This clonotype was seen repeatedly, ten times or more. CDR3 DNA sequence: TGTGCCAGCAGTTTTGATGGCAGCTCCTACGAGCAGTACTTC. Its translation is CASSFDGSSYEQYF. This chain connects TRBV12-3 or TRBV12-4 to TRBJ2-7, with unresolved D. This CDR3 contains 14 residues. Trimming cost V 3 bases and J 0 bases, with 9 bases left between them.

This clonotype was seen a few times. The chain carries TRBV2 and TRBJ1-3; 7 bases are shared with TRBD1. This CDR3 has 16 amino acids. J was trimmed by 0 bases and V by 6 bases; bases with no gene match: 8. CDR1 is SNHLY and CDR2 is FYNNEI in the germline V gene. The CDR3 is CASRSNRGGSGNTIYF. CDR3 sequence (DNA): TGTGCCAGCAGAAGTAACAGGGGCGGCTCTGGAAACACCATATATTTT.

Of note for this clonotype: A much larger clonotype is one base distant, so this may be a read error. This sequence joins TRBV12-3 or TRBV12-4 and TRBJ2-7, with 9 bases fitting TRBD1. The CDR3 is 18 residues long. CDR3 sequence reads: CASCLQAPRTGEAYEQYF. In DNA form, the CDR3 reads TGTGCCAGCTGTTTACAGGCGCCCCGGACAGGGGAGGCCTACGAGCAGTACTTC.

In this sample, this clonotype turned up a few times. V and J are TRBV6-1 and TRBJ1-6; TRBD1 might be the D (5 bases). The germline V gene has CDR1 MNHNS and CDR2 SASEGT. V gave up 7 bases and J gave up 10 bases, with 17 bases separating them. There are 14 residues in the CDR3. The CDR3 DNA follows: TGTGCCAGCAAACCTCCTTTGAGGGGATCACCCCTCCACTTT. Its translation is CASKPPLRGSPLHF.

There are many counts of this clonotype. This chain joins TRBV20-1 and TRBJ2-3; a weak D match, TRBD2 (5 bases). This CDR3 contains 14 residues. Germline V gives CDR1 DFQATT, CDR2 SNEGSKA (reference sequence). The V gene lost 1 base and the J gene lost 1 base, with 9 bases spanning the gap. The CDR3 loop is CSARGSSGTDTQYF. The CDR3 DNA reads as TGCAGTGCTAGAGGTAGTAGCGGCACAGATACGCAGTATTTT.

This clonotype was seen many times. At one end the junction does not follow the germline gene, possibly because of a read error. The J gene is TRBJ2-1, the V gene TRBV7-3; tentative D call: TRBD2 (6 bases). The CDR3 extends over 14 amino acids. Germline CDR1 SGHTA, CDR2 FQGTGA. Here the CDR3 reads CASSLTPRAGYPSF. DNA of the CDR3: TGTGCCAGCAGCTTAACCCCCAGGGCGGGATACCCTAGCTTC.

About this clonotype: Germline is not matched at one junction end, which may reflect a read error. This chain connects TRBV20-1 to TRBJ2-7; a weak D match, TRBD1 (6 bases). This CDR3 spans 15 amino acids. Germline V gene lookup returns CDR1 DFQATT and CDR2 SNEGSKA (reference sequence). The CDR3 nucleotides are TGCTGTGCTAGAGATCGGTGGACAGCCTCCTACGAGCAGTACTTC. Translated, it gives CCARDRWTASYEQYF.

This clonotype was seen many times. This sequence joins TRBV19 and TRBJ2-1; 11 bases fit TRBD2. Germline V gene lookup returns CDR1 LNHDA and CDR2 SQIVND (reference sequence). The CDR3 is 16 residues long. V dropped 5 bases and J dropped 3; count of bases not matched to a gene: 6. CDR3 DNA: TGTGCCAGTAGTCCAGGGGGACTAGCGGTCTACAATGAGCAGTTCTTC. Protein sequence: CASSPGGLAVYNEQFF.

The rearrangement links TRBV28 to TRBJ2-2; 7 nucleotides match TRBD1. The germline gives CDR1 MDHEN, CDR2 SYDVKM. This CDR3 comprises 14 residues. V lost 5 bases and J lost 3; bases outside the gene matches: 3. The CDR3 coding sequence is TGTGCCAGCAGTACAGGGGAGTACACCGGGGAGCTGTTTTTT. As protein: CASSTGEYTGELFF. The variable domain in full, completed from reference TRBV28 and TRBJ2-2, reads DVKVTQSSRYLVKRTGEKVFLECVQDMDHENMFWYRQDPGLGLRLIYFSYDVKMKEKGDIPEGYSVSREKKERFSLILESASTNQTSMYLCASSTGEYTGELFFGEGSRLTVL.

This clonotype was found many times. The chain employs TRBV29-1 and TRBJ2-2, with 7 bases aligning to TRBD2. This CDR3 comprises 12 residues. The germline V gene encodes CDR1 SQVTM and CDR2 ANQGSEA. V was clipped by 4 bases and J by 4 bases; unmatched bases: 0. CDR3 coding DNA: TGCAGCGTTGGGACTAGCACCGGGGAGCTGTTTTTT. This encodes CSVGTSTGELFF.

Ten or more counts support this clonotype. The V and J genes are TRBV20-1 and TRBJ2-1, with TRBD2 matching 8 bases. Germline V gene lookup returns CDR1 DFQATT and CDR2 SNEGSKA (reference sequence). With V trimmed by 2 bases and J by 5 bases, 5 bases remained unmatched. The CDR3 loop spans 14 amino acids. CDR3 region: CSARPTSGHNEQFF. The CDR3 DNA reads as TGCAGTGCTAGACCCACTAGCGGTCACAATGAGCAGTTCTTC.

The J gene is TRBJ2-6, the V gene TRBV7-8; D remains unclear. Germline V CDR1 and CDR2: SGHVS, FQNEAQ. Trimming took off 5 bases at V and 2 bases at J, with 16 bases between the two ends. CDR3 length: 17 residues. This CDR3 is CASSPHVGEAGANVLTF. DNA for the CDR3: TGTGCCAGCAGCCCACATGTGGGCGAGGCTGGGGCCAACGTCCTGACTTTC.

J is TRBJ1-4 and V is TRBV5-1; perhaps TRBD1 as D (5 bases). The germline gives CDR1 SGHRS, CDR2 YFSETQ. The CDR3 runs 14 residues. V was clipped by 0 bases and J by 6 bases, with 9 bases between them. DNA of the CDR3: TGCGCCAGCAGCTTGGACCAGGGTCATGAAAAACTGTTTTTT. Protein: CASSLDQGHEKLFF. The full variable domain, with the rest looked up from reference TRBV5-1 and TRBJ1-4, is KAGVTQTPRYLIKTRGQQVTLSCSPISGHRSVSWYQQTPGQGLQFLFEYFSETQRNKGNFPGRFSGRQFSNSRSEMNVSTLELGDSALYLCASSLDQGHEKLFFGSGTQLSVL.

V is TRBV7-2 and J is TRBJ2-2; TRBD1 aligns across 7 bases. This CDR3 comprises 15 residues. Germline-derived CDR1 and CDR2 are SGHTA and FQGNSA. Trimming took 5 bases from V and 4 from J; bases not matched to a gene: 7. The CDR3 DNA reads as TGTGCCAGCAGCCACGACAGGGTTGGCACCGGGGAGCTGTTTTTT. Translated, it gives CASSHDRVGTGELFF.

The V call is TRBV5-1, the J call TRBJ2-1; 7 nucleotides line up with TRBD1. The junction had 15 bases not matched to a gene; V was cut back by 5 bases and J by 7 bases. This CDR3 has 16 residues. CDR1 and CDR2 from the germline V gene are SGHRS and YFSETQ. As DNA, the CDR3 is TGCGCCAGCAGACTCGACCTGACAGGGTCCGAGAATGAGCAGTTCTTC. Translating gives CASRLDLTGSENEQFF.

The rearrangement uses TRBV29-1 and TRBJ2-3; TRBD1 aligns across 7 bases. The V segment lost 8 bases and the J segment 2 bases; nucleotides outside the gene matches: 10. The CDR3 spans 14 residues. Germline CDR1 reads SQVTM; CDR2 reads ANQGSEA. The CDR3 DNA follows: TGCAGCTTCCTCCAGGGGGTCGTCACAGATACGCAGTATTTT. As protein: CSFLQGVVTDTQYF.

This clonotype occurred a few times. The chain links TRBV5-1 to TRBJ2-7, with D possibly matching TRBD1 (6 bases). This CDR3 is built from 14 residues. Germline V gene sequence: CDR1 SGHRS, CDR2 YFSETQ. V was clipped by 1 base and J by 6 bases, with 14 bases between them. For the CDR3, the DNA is TGCGCCAGCAGCTTGACTCGTTTAGGGGGCGAGCAGTACTTC. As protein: CASSLTRLGGEQYF.

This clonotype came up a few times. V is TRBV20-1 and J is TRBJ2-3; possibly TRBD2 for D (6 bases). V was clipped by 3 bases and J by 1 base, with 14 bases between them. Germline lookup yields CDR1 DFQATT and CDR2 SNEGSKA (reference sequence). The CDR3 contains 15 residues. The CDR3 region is CSARKISGRTDTQYF. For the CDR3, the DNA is TGCAGTGCTAGGAAAATTAGCGGACGCACAGATACGCAGTATTTT.

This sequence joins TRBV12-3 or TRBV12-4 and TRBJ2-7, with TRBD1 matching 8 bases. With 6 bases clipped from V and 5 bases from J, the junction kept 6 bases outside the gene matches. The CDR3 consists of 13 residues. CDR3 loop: CASSFRGLNEQYF. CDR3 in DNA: TGTGCCAGCAGCTTCAGGGGGCTCAACGAGCAGTACTTC.

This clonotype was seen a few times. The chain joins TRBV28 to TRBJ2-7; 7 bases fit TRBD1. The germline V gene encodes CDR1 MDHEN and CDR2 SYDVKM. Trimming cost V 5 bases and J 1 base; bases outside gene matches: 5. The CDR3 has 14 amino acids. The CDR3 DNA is TGTGCCAGCAGTGGACAGGCCGAATCCTACGAGCAGTACTTC. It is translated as CASSGQAESYEQYF.